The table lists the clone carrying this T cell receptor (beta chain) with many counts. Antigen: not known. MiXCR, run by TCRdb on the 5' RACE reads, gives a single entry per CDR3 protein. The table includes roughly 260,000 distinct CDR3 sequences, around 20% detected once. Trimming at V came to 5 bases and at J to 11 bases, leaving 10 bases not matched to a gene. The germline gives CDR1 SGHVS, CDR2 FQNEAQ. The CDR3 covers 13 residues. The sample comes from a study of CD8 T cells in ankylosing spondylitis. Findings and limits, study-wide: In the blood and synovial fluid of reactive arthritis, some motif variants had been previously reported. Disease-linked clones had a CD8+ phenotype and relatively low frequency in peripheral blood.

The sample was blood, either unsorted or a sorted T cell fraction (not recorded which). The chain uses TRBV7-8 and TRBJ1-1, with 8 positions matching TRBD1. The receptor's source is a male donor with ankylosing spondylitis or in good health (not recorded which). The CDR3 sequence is CASSRAQGARAFF. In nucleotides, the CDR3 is TGTGCCAGCAGCAGAGCCCAGGGGGCGCGGGCTTTCTTT.